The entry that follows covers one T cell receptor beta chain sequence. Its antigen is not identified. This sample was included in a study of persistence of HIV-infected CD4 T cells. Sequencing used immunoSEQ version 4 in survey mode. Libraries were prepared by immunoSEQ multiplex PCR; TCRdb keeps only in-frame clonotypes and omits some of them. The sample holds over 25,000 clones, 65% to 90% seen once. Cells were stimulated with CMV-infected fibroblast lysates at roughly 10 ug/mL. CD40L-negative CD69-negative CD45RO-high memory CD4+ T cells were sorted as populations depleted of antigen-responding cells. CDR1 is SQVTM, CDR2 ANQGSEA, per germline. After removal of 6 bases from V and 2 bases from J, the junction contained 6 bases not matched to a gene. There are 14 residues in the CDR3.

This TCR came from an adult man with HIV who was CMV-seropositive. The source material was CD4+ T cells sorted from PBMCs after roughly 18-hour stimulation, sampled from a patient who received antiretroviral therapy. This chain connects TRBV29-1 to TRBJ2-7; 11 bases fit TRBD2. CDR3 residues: CSVVTSGAAYEQYF. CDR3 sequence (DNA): TGCAGCGTAGTGACTAGCGGGGCCGCCTACGAGCAGTACTTC.